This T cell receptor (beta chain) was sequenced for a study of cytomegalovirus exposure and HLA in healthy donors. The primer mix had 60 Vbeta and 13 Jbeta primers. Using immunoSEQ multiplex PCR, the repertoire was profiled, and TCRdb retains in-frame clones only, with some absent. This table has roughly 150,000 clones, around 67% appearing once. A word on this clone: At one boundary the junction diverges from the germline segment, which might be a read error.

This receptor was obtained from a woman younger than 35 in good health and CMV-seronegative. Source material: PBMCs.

The CDR3 region is CASSLAGGAVEETQYF. CDR3 coding DNA: TGTGCTAGCAGCTTAGCGGGTGGAGCGGTAGAAGAGACCCAGTACTTC. The chain links TRBV7-7 to TRBJ2-5; 7 positions match TRBD2. Germline V lookup: CDR1 SSHAT, CDR2 FNYEAQ (reference sequence). The CDR3 is 16 amino acids.